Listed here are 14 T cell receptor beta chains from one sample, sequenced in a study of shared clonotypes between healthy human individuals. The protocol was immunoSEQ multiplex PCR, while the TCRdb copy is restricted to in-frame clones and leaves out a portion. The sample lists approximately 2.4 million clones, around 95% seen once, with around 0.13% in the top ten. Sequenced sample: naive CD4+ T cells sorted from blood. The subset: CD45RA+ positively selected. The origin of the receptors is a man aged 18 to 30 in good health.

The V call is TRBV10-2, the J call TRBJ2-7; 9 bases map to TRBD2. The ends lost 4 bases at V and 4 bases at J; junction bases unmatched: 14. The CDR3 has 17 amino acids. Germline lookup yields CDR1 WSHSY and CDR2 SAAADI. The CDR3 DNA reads TGCGCCAGCAGTGCCTTCAACGATGGCGGGGGGGGGTACGAGCAGTACTTC. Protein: CASSAFNDGGGGYEQYF.

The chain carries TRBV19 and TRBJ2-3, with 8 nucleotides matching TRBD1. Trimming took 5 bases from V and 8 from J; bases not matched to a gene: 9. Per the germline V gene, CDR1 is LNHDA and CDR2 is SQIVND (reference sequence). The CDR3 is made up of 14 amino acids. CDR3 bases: TGTGCCAGTAGTCCAGAGACAGGGGTCGCTACGCAGTATTTT. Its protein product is CASSPETGVATQYF.

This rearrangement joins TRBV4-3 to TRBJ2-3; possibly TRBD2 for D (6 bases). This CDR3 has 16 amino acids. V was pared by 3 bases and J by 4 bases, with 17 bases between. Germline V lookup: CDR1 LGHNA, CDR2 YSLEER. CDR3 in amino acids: CASSHFRDSRPDTQYF. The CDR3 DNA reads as TGCGCCAGCAGCCATTTCCGGGACTCCCGCCCAGATACGCAGTATTTT.

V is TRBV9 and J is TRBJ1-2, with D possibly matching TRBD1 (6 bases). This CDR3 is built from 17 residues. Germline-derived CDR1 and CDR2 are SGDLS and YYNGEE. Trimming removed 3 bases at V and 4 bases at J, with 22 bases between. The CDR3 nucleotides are TGTGCCAGCAGCGGAGGAGGCGCAGGGGAGCTTAGCTATGGCTACACCTTC. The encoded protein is CASSGGGAGELSYGYTF.

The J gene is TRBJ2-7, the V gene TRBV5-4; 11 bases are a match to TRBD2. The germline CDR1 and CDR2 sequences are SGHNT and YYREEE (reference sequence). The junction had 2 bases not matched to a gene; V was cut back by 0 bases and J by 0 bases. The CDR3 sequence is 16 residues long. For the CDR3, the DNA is TGTGCCAGCAGCTTGGGGGGACTAGCGGCCTCCTACGAGCAGTACTTC. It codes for CASSLGGLAASYEQYF.

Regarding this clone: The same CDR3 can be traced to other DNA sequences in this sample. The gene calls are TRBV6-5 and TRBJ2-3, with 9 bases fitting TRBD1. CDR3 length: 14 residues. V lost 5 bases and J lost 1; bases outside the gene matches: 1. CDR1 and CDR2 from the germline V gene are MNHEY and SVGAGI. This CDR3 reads CASSRTGGTDTQYF. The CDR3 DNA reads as TGTGCCAGCAGTCGGACAGGGGGCACAGATACGCAGTATTTT.

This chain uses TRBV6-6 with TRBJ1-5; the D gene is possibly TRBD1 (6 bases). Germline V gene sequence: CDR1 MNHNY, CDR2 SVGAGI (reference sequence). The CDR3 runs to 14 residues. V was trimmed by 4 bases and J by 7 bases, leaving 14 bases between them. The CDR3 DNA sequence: TGTGCCAGCAGTTCGCCGGGGGCAGAGCAGCCCCAGCATTTT. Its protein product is CASSSPGAEQPQHF.

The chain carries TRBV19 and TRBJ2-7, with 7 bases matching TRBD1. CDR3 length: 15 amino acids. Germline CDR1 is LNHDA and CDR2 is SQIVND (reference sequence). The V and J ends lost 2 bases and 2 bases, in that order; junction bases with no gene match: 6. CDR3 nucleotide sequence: TGTGCCAGTAGTATATCCCTACAGGGGCCCTACGAGCAGTACTTC. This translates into CASSISLQGPYEQYF.

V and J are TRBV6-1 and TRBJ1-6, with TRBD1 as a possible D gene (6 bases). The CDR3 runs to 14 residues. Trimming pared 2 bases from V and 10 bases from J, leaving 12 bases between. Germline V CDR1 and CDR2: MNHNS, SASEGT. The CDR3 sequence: CASSESFTGSPLHF. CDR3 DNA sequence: TGTGCCAGCAGTGAATCCTTTACAGGGTCACCCCTCCACTTT.

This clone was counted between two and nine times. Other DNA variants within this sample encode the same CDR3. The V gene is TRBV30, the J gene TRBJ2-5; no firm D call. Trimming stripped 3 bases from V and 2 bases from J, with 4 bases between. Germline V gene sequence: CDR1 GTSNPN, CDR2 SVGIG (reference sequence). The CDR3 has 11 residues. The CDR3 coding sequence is TGTGCCTGGAGCCCGCAAGAGACCCAGTACTTC. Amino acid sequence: CAWSPQETQYF. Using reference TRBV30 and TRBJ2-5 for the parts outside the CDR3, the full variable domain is SQTIHQWPATLVQPVGSPLSLECTVEGTSNPNLYWYRQAAGRGLQLLFYSVGIGQISSEVPQNLSASRPQDRQFILSSKKLLLSDSGFYLCAWSPQETQYFGPGTRLLVL.

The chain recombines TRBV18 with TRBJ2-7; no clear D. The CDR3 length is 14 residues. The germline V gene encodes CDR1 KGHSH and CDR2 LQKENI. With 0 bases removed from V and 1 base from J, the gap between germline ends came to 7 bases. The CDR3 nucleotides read TGTGCCAGCTCACCACCCCTACAGTCCTACGAGCAGTACTTC. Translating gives CASSPPLQSYEQYF.

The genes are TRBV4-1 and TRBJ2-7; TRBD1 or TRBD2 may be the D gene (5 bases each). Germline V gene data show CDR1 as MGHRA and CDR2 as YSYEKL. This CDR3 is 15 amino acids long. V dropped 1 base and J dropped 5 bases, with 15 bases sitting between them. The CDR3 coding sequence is TGCGCCAGCAGCCAAGTCGCCGGGACGCCTGACGAGCAGTACTTC. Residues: CASSQVAGTPDEQYF.

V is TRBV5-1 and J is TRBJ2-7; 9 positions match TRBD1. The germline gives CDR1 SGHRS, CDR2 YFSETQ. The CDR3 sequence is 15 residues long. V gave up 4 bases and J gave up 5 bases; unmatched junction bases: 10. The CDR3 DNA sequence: TGCGCCAGCAGCCACACGGGACAGGGAATCGACGAGCAGTACTTC. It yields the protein CASSHTGQGIDEQYF.

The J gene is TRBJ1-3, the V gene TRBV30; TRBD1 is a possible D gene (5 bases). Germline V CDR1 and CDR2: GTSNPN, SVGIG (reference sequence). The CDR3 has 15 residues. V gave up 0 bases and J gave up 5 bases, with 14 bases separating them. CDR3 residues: CAWSVRGDIRNTIYF. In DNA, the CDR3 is TGTGCCTGGAGTGTACGGGGGGATATCAGAAACACCATATATTTT. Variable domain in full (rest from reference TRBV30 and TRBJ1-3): SQTIHQWPATLVQPVGSPLSLECTVEGTSNPNLYWYRQAAGRGLQLLFYSVGIGQISSEVPQNLSASRPQDRQFILSSKKLLLSDSGFYLCAWSVRGDIRNTIYFGEGSWLTVV.